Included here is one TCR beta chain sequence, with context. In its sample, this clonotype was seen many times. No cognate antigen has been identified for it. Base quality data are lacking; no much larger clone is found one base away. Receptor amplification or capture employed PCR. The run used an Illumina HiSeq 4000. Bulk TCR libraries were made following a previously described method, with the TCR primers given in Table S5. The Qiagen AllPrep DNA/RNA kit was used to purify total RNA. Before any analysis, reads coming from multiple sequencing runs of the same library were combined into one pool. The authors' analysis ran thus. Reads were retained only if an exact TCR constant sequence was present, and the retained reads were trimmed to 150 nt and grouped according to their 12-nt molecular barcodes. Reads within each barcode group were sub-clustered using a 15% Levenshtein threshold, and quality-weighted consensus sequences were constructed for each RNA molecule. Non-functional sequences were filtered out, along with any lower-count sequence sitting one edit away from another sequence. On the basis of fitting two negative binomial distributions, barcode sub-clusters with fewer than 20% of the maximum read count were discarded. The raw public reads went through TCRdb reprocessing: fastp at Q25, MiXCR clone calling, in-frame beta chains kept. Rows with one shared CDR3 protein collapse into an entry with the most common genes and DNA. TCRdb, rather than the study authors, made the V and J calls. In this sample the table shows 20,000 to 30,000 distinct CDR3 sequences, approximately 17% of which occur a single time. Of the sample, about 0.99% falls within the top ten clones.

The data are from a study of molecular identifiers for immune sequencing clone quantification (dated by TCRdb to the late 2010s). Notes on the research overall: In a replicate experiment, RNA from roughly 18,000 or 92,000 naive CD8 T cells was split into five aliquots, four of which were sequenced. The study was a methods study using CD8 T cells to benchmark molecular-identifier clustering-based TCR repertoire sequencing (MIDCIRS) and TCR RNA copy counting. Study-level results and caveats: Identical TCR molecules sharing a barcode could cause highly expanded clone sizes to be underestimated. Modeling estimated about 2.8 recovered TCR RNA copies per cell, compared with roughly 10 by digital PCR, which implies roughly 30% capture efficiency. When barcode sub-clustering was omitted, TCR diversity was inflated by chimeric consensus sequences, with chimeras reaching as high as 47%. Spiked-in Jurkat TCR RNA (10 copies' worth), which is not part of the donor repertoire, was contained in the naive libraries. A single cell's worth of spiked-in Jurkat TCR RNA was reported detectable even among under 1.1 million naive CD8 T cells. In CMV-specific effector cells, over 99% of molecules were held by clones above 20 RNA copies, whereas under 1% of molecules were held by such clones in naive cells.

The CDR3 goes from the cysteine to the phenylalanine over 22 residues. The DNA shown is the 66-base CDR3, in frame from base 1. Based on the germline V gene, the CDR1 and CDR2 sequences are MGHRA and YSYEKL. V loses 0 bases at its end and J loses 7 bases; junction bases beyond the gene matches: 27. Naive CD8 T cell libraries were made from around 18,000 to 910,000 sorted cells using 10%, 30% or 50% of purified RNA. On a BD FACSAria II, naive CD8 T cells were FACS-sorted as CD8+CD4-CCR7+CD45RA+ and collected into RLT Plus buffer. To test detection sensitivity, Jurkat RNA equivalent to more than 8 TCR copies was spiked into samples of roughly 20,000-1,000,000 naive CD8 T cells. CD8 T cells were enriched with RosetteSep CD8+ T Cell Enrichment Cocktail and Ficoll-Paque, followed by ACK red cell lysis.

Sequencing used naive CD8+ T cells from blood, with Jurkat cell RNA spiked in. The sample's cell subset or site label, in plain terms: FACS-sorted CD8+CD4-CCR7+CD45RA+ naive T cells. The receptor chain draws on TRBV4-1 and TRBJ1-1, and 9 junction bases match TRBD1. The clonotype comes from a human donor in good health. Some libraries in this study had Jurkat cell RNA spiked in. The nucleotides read TGCGCCAGCAGCCAAGATTGGCCGAAGATGGGGTCTGGGACAGGGACGGGAGATGAAGCTTTCTTT. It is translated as CASSQDWPKMGSGTGTGDEAFF.